The clone carrying this TCR beta chain was counted only a few times. Its antigen remains unidentified. This entry comes from a study of post-analysis software for immune sequencing data. Libraries were made from TCR beta cDNA, and they carried unique molecular identifiers. The authors obtained roughly 0.5 million cDNA molecules from approximately 1 to 10 million T cells. TCRdb independently ran MiXCR on the PCR reads; one entry per CDR3 protein. The sample includes approximately 460,000 distinct CDR3 sequences, roughly 45% seen only once; the top ten take around an eighth. Findings and caveats of the study: When patients were compared with controls, five TRBV segments were more frequent, TRBV5-6, TRBV5-1 and TRBV20-1 among them. Compared with controls, patients showed significantly lower normalized Chao1 diversity.

CDR1 and CDR2 from the germline V gene are KGHDR and SFDVKD. Between the trimmed V and J ends, which lost 3 bases and 0 bases, there was a span of 14 bases. CDR3 length: 17 amino acids. The J gene is TRBJ2-1, the V gene TRBV24-1; tentatively, D is TRBD1 or TRBD2 (5 bases each). This receptor was taken from a girl aged 10 to 17 with multiple sclerosis. The sample taken for sequencing was blood. CDR3 loop: CATSDPGTASSYNEQFF. The CDR3 region has the DNA TGTGCCACCAGTGATCCTGGGACGGCAAGCTCCTACAATGAGCAGTTCTTC.